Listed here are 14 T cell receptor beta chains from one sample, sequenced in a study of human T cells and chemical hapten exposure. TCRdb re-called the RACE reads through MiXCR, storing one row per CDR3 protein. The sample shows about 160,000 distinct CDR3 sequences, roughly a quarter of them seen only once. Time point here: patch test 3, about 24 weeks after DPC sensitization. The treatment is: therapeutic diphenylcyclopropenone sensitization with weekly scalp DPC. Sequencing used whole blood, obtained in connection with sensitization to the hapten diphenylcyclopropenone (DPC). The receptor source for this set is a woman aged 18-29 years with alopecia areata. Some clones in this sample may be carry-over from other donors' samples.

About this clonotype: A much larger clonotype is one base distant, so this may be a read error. The CDR3 sequence: CSAVLTGDHEQYF. The CDR3 nucleotides read TGCAGCGCCGTTCTGACAGGGGACCACGAGCAGTACTTC. V and J are TRBV29-1 and TRBJ2-7; 8 nucleotides line up with TRBD1. This CDR3 has 13 residues. Germline V gene sequence: CDR1 SQVTM, CDR2 ANQGSEA. With 7 bases clipped from V and 5 bases from J, the junction kept 10 bases outside the gene matches.

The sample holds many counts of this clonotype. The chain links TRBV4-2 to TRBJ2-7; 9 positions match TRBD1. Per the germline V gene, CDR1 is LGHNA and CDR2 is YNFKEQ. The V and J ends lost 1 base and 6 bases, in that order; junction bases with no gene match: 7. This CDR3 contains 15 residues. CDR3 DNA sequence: TGTGCCAGCAGCCAAGTTCAACAGGGGGCGAGCGAGCAGTACTTC. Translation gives CASSQVQQGASEQYF.

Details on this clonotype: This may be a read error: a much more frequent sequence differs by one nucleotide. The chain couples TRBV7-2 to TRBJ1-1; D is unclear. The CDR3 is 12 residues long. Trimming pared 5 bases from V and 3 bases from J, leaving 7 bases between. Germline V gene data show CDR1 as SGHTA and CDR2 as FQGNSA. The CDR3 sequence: CASSLMDTEAFF. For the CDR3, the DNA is TGTGCCAGCAGCCTCATGGACACTGAAGCTTTCTTT.

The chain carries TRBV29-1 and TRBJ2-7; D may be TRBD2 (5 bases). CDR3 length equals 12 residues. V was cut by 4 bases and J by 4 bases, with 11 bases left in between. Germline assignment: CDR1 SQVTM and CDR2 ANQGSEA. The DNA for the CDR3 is TGCAGCGTTGTTGGCGGGTTATACGAGCAGTACTTC. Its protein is CSVVGGLYEQYF.

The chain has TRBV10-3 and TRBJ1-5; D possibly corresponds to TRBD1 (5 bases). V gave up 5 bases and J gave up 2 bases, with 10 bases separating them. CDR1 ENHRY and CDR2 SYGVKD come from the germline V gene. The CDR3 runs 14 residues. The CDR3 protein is CAISRGDGNQPQHF. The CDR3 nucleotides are TGTGCCATCAGTAGGGGAGACGGCAATCAGCCCCAGCATTTT.

The CDR3 reads CASRSSLGSSYNEQFF. The CDR3 coding sequence is TGTGCCAGCAGGTCCTCGCTAGGGAGCTCCTACAATGAGCAGTTCTTC. The V call is TRBV11-2, the J call TRBJ2-1, with TRBD2 as a possible D gene (5 bases). Germline CDR1 SGHAT, CDR2 FQNNGV. Trimming stripped 6 bases from V and 0 bases from J, with 15 bases between. CDR3 size: 16 residues.

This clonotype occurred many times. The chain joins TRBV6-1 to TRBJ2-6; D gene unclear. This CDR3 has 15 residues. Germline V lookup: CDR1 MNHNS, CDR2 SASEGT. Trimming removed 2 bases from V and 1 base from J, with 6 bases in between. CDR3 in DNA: TGTGCCAGCAGTGAAAGTGGGTCTGGGGCCAACGTCCTGACTTTC. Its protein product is CASSESGSGANVLTF.

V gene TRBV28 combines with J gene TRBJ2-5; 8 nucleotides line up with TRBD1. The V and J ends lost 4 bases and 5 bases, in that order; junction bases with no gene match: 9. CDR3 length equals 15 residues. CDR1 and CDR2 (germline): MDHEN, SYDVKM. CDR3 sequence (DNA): TGTGCCAGCAGTTCTCCCCGGACAGGGCGGGAGACCCAGTACTTC. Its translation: CASSSPRTGRETQYF.

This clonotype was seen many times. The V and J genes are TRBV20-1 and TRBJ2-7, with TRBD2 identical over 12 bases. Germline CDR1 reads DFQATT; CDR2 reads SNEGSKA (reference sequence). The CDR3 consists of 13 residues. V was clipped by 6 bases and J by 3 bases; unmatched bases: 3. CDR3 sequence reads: CSAATSGSYEQYF. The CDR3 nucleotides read TGCAGTGCCGCGACTAGCGGGAGCTACGAGCAGTACTTC.

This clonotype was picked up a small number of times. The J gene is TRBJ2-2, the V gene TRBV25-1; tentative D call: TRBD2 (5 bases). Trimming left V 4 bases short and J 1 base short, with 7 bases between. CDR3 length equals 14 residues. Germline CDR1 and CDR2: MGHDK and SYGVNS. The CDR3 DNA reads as TGTGCCAGCAGTGCGGGATGGAACACCGGGGAGCTGTTTTTT. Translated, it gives CASSAGWNTGELFF.

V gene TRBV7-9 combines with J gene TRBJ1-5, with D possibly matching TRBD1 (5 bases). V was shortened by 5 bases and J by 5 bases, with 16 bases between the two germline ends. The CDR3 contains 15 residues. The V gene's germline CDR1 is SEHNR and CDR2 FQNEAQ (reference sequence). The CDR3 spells CASSPGWSSYQPQHF. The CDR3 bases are TGTGCCAGCAGCCCAGGGTGGTCCAGCTATCAGCCCCAGCATTTT.

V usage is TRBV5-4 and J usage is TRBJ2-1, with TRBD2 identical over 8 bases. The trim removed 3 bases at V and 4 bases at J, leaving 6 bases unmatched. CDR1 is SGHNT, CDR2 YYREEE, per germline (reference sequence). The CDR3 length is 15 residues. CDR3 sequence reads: CASSSVPSGYNEQFF. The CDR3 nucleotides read TGTGCCAGCAGCTCTGTCCCTAGCGGGTACAATGAGCAGTTCTTC.

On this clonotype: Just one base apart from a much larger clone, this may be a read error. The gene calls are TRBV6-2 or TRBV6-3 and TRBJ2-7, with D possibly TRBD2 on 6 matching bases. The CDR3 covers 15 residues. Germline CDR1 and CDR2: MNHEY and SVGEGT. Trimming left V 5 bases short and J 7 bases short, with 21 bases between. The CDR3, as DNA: TGTGCCAGCAGTACCGCCGGGACTTCCCGTGGAGAGCAGTACTTC. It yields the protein CASSTAGTSRGEQYF.

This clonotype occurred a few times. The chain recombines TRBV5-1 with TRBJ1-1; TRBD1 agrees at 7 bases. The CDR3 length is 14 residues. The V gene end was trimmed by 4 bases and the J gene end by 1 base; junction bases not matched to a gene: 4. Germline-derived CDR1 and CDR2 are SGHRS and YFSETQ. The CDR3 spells CASSPGTENTEAFF. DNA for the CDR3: TGCGCCAGCAGCCCCGGGACAGAGAACACTGAAGCTTTCTTT. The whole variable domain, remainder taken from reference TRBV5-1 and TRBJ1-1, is KAGVTQTPRYLIKTRGQQVTLSCSPISGHRSVSWYQQTPGQGLQFLFEYFSETQRNKGNFPGRFSGRQFSNSRSEMNVSTLELGDSALYLCASSPGTENTEAFFGQGTRLTVV.